The sequence of this TCR beta chain was determined in a study of shared clonotypes between healthy human individuals. The study's findings and limits: The low donor count limited represented genetic and exposure-history diversity. It was the non-shared clonotypes that had lower generation probabilities than clonotypes shared by all four donors.

Trimming pared 4 bases from V and 3 bases from J, leaving 6 bases between. This CDR3 comprises 12 residues. CDR1 and CDR2 (germline): MNHNS, SASEGT. Memory CD4+ cells were the fraction left after CD45RA+ naive selection. A note on this clone: Its antigen is still unknown.

Deep was the level at which the assay was run. Data came from immunoSEQ multiplex PCR; TCRdb stores just in-frame clones and leaves some out. The repertoire holds some 1.5 million clones, with more than 95% as singletons. The sequence was obtained from a man aged 25 to 40 in good health. Sequenced sample: naive CD4+ T cells sorted from blood. As to subset: CD45RA+ positively selected. The rearrangement links TRBV6-1 to TRBJ2-5; D unclear. CDR3 coding DNA: TGTGCCAGCAGTGTAGGAAAAGAGACCCAGTACTTC. It is translated as CASSVGKETQYF.